A single sample is the source of the 17 T cell receptor beta chains below, sequenced in a study of T cells after yellow fever vaccination. TCRdb re-called the 5' RACE reads with MiXCR, one entry per CDR3 protein. The sample holds around 530,000 distinct CDR3 sequences, around 17% seen once. The material sequenced was PBMCs, taken about 5 days after the first yellow fever vaccination. The receptor set was obtained from a man between 18 and 29 years old who received the YFV17D yellow fever vaccine.

The CDR3 reads CASSQLLTGELFF. The CDR3 bases are TGTGCCAGCAGCCAGCTACTCACCGGGGAGCTGTTTTTT. The chain employs TRBV12-3 or TRBV12-4 and TRBJ2-2; no clear D. V lost 6 bases, J lost 4 bases, and 9 bases lay in between. The CDR3 is made up of 13 amino acids.

The chain carries TRBV7-9 and TRBJ2-2; D is unclear. The CDR3 is 17 residues long. From germline, CDR1 is SEHNR and CDR2 FQNEAQ (reference sequence). Between the trimmed V and J ends, which lost 6 bases and 5 bases, there was a span of 22 bases. The CDR3 loop reads CASSSLFGRSWTGELFF. In DNA form, the CDR3 reads TGTGCCAGCAGTTCTCTCTTCGGTCGATCGTGGACCGGGGAGCTGTTTTTT.

This clonotype has more than one count but fewer than ten. The genes are TRBV7-3 and TRBJ2-3; 8 bases are shared with TRBD2. V lost 1 base, J lost 4 bases, and 7 bases stayed unmatched. Germline V gives CDR1 SGHTA, CDR2 FQGTGA. This CDR3 spans 16 amino acids. In nucleotides, the CDR3 is TGTGCCAGCAGCTTAATGTGGCGGGGGGACTCAGATACGCAGTATTTT. Protein sequence: CASSLMWRGDSDTQYF.

The CDR3: CASLGGTSSGNTIYF. CDR3 coding DNA: TGCGCCAGCCTGGGAGGGACAAGCTCTGGAAACACCATATATTTT. The chain couples TRBV5-1 to TRBJ1-3; D is perhaps TRBD1 (6 bases). The CDR3 totals 15 residues. The V and J ends lost 7 bases and 0 bases respectively, with 14 bases between them. Looked up from germline, CDR1 is SGHRS and CDR2 is YFSETQ.

This clonotype was counted at least ten times. The V call is TRBV4-3, the J call TRBJ2-1, with TRBD1 as a possible D gene (5 bases). CDR3 length equals 16 residues. Germline loops: CDR1 LGHNA, CDR2 YSLEER. V shed 1 base and J shed 12 bases, with 22 bases lying between them. CDR3 bases: TGCGCCAGCAGCCAAGGAGGCAGGGCCTACCCAGGAGCGCAGTTCTTC. Translated, it gives CASSQGGRAYPGAQFF.

The gene calls are TRBV15 and TRBJ2-1; unclear D gene. Between the trimmed V and J ends, which lost 5 bases and 7 bases, there was a span of 12 bases. The germline V gene encodes CDR1 LNHNV and CDR2 YYDKDF (reference sequence). The CDR3 loop spans 13 amino acids. The CDR3 reads CATSPRPPNEQFF. CDR3 nucleotide sequence: TGTGCCACCAGCCCCCGCCCCCCAAATGAGCAGTTCTTC.

The chain employs TRBV11-2 and TRBJ1-5; tentative D call: TRBD1 (6 bases). Deletions cut 5 bases from V and 5 bases from J, with 31 bases between. Per the germline V gene, CDR1 is SGHAT and CDR2 is FQNNGV. The CDR3 has 20 residues. The CDR3 DNA follows: TGTGCCAGCAGCCCAATCCGTTCATACAGGGTATCTCCTCTATATCAGCCCCAGCATTTT. The encoded protein is CASSPIRSYRVSPLYQPQHF. Looking up the rest from reference TRBV11-2 and TRBJ1-5 gives the full variable domain: EAGVAQSPRYKIIEKRQSVAFWCNPISGHATLYWYQQILGQGPKLLIQFQNNGVVDDSQLPKDRFSAERLKGVDSTLKIQPAKLEDSAVYLCASSPIRSYRVSPLYQPQHFGDGTRLSIL.

The chain joins TRBV10-2 to TRBJ2-3, with a possible D match to TRBD1 (6 bases). The germline V gene encodes CDR1 WSHSY and CDR2 SAAADI. V lost 8 bases and J 1 base, leaving 7 bases between the germline ends. The CDR3 totals 12 residues. CDR3 in amino acids: CASRTGTDTQYF. The CDR3 bases are TGCGCCAGCCGGACAGGCACAGATACGCAGTATTTT.

This clonotype was detected ten times or more. The chain joins TRBV5-5 to TRBJ1-3; no reliable D call. Germline V gene lookup returns CDR1 SGHKS and CDR2 YYEKEE (reference sequence). V gave up 4 bases and J gave up 0 bases, with 17 bases separating them. This CDR3 comprises 17 residues. CDR3 sequence (DNA): TGTGCCAGCAGCCCCGGCGGTCGGGCCTTCTCTGGAAACACCATATATTTT. Residues: CASSPGGRAFSGNTIYF.

Here the CDR3 reads CASSFREGSTEAFF. CDR3 DNA sequence: TGTGCCAGCAGCTTCAGGGAAGGGAGCACTGAAGCTTTCTTT. The chain has TRBV5-6 and TRBJ1-1; tentative D call: TRBD1 (5 bases). Germline V gene lookup returns CDR1 SGHDT and CDR2 YYEEEE. The CDR3 sequence is 14 residues long. Trimming took 2 bases from V and 4 from J, leaving 12 bases between them.

About this clonotype itself: Germline and junction disagree at one end, which may indicate a read error. The V call is TRBV7-8, the J call TRBJ1-5; D gene uncertain. The CDR3 is made up of 15 amino acids. Germline CDR1 and CDR2: SGHVS and FQNEAQ. The CDR3 DNA sequence: TGTGCCAGCAGCATCTGGACCGCTAGCAATCAGCCCCAGAATTTT. Protein: CASSIWTASNQPQNF.

This chain joins TRBV18 and TRBJ2-1; the match to TRBD2 covers 14 bases. Germline CDR1 is KGHSH and CDR2 is LQKENI. The junction had 3 bases not matched to a gene; V was cut back by 0 bases and J by 8 bases. This CDR3 comprises 16 residues. The CDR3 sequence: CASSPPGTSGGDEQFF. The CDR3 nucleotides read TGTGCCAGCTCACCACCCGGGACTAGCGGGGGAGATGAGCAGTTCTTC.

This clonotype was observed at least ten times. The V gene is TRBV3-1, the J gene TRBJ2-7; D unresolved. Germline CDR1 and CDR2: LGHDT and YNNKEL (reference sequence). V was cut by 1 base and J by 2 bases, with 9 bases left in between. The CDR3 runs to 14 residues. As DNA, the CDR3 is TGTGCCAGCAGCCAAGGTCTCATACCCTACGAGCAGTACGTC. Translation gives CASSQGLIPYEQYV.

The chain is built from TRBV5-1 and TRBJ2-7; D gene ambiguous. Trimming removed 0 bases at V and 1 base at J, with 11 bases between. The V gene's germline CDR1 is SGHRS and CDR2 YFSETQ. This CDR3 contains 15 residues. CDR3 region: CASSLGVWGSYEQYF. CDR3 bases: TGCGCCAGCAGCTTGGGGGTTTGGGGTTCCTACGAGCAGTACTTC.

This clonotype appeared a few times. The V call is TRBV28, the J call TRBJ2-7, with 9 bases identical to TRBD1. This CDR3 is 17 amino acids long. Germline V lookup: CDR1 MDHEN, CDR2 SYDVKM. The J segment lost 2 bases and the V segment lost 5 bases, leaving 13 bases of the junction unmatched. CDR3 protein: CASSLAPPRDRAYEQYV. CDR3 coding DNA: TGTGCCAGCAGTCTAGCCCCCCCCCGGGACAGGGCCTACGAGCAGTACGTC.

The chain joins TRBV6-2 or TRBV6-3 to TRBJ2-1; 7 positions agree with TRBD1. V trimming: 2 bases; J trimming: 4 bases; junction bases outside the gene matches: 5. CDR3 length: 15 residues. Germline V gives CDR1 MNHEY, CDR2 SVGEGT. CDR3 residues: CASSYPWDRYNEQFF. The DNA of the CDR3 is TGTGCCAGCAGTTACCCTTGGGACAGATACAATGAGCAGTTCTTC.

The chain is built from TRBV4-1 and TRBJ1-3; 9 bases agree with TRBD1. The CDR3 contains 15 residues. The germline V gene has CDR1 MGHRA and CDR2 YSYEKL. The V and J ends lost 3 bases and 4 bases, in that order; junction bases with no gene match: 4. The CDR3 bases are TGCGCCAGCAGCCATTGGGACAGGGCCGGAAACACCATATATTTT. It is translated as CASSHWDRAGNTIYF.